Sequencing of this TCR beta chain was carried out in a study of vaccination effects on CD4 cells after COVID-19. Having been cultured for around ten days, the cells underwent CD4+ T cell isolation. The vaccine given was either BNT162b2 or mRNA-1273, in two doses. Vaccinated recipients, who were negative for nucleocapsid antibodies, had no history of SARS-CoV-2 infection. On days 3 and 7, fresh IL-2 medium replaced half the medium. General observations from the study: Healthy vaccinees had only 1 of 255 vaccine-induced clones cross-react with common cold coronaviruses.

A word on this clone: The antigen is unknown.

Profiling relied on immunoSEQ multiplex PCR, and the TCRdb table lists in-frame clones only, not all of them. Of tens of thousands of clones in the sample, 74% are singletons; the top ten hold around 2.4%. J lost 4 bases, V lost 2 bases, and 4 bases had no gene match. The CDR3 extends over 14 amino acids. The germline CDR1 and CDR2 sequences are SNHLY and FYNNEI. The rearrangement links TRBV2 to TRBJ1-1, with 7 bases fitting TRBD1. The specimen was CD4+ T cells from PBMCs cultured without peptide, collected after COVID-19 vaccination. The receptor comes from a human donor who received a COVID-19 vaccine. The CDR3 coding sequence is TGTGCCAGCAGTGAAAGGGGGCTAGGCACTGAAGCTTTCTTT. It encodes CASSERGLGTEAFF.